Listed here are 27 T cell receptor beta chains from one sample, sequenced in a study of OX40 agonist ivuxolimab in advanced cancers. Libraries came from the immunoSEQ multiplex PCR assay. TCRdb's version of the immuneACCESS table is confined to in-frame rearrangements and falls short of the full clone set. An unresolved V gene accounts for under half of the shortfall where checked; the remainder is of unknown origin. This sample lists about 98,000 clones; about 92% were detected once. Roughly 0.26% of the sample belongs to the ten largest clones. The sequencing used CD4+ or CD8+ T cells sorted from blood, collected in a trial of the OX40 agonist ivuxolimab. Every receptor here comes from an adult with an advanced solid tumor such as melanoma, head and neck, liver or kidney cancer.

The chain uses TRBV6-5 and TRBJ1-2; TRBD1 is a possible D gene (6 bases). Trimming shortened V by 2 bases and J by 6 bases, and 10 bases separated the two germline ends. The CDR3 totals 13 residues. The V gene's germline CDR1 is MNHEY and CDR2 SVGAGI. The CDR3 spells CASSYGGQDGYTF. The CDR3 coding sequence is TGTGCCAGCAGTTACGGGGGCCAGGATGGCTACACCTTC.

This rearrangement joins TRBV6-6 to TRBJ2-1; tentative D call: TRBD2 (5 bases). The V end was cut by 6 bases, the J end by 4 bases, with 13 bases between. The CDR3 spans 14 residues. CDR1 MNHNY and CDR2 SVGAGI come from the germline V gene (reference sequence). CDR3 sequence: CASRPRTGYNEQFF. The DNA of the CDR3 is TGTGCCAGCAGACCCCGGACTGGGTACAATGAGCAGTTCTTC.

The genes are TRBV30 and TRBJ1-6; 12 nucleotides match TRBD1. Germline assignment: CDR1 GTSNPN and CDR2 SVGIG (reference sequence). J gave up 13 bases and V 1 base, and 8 bases lay outside the gene matches. The CDR3 loop spans 15 amino acids. CDR3 residues: CAWSDPGTGGSPLHF. CDR3 nucleotides: TGTGCCTGGAGTGACCCCGGGACAGGGGGCTCCCCCCTCCACTTT.

This clone was picked up one time. The chain combines TRBV20-1 with TRBJ2-5; D gene unclear. In germline, CDR1 is DFQATT, CDR2 SNEGSKA (reference sequence). The V and J ends lost 3 bases and 2 bases respectively, with 4 bases between them. The CDR3 covers 11 residues. CDR3 loop: CSASRQETQYF. Written as DNA, the CDR3 is TGCAGTGCTAGTAGGCAAGAGACCCAGTACTTC.

The chain recombines TRBV30 with TRBJ1-1; D is undetermined. CDR3 length: 13 residues. Germline V gene lookup returns CDR1 GTSNPN and CDR2 SVGIG (reference sequence). Trimming took 0 bases from V and 7 from J, leaving 12 bases between them. The CDR3 sequence is CAWSVWHLNEAFF. The CDR3 DNA reads as TGTGCCTGGAGTGTCTGGCACCTGAATGAAGCTTTCTTT.

This sequence joins TRBV6-5 and TRBJ1-5, with D tentatively TRBD1 (6 bases). V shed 5 bases and J shed 4 bases, with 12 bases lying between them. The CDR3 has 14 residues. Germline loops: CDR1 MNHEY, CDR2 SVGAGI. The CDR3 DNA sequence: TGTGCCAGCAGTATAACGGGGGCTAATCAGCCCCAGCATTTT. Amino acids: CASSITGANQPQHF.

The V call is TRBV4-2, the J call TRBJ1-5, with D possibly being TRBD1 (6 bases). This CDR3 has 15 amino acids. Trimming pared 0 bases from V and 4 bases from J, leaving 10 bases between. Germline CDR1 LGHNA, CDR2 YNFKEQ. CDR3 amino acids: CASSQDWGANQPQHF. The CDR3 DNA reads TGTGCCAGCAGCCAAGATTGGGGGGCGAATCAGCCCCAGCATTTT.

The chain carries TRBV7-9 and TRBJ2-3; D call uncertain. Between the trimmed V and J ends, which lost 0 bases and 2 bases, there was a span of 6 bases. CDR1 SEHNR and CDR2 FQNEAQ come from the germline V gene (reference sequence). CDR3 size: 14 residues. The CDR3, as DNA: TGTGCCAGCAGCTTAGCTCCCCTCACAGATACGCAGTATTTT. As protein: CASSLAPLTDTQYF.

This chain joins TRBV5-4 and TRBJ2-3, with 9 positions matching TRBD1. CDR3 length: 14 residues. CDR1 and CDR2 (germline): SGHNT, YYREEE (reference sequence). V gave up 0 bases and J gave up 4 bases; unmatched junction bases: 0. The CDR3 here is CASSLGQGADTQYF. The CDR3, as DNA: TGTGCCAGCAGCTTGGGACAGGGGGCAGATACGCAGTATTTT.

This chain links TRBV19 with TRBJ1-2; 8 bases map to TRBD1. V lost 1 base, J lost 4 bases, and 8 bases stayed unmatched. Germline V gene sequence: CDR1 LNHDA, CDR2 SQIVND (reference sequence). The CDR3 loop spans 16 amino acids. The CDR3 is CASSIALAGGPYGYTF. The CDR3 region has the DNA TGTGCCAGTAGTATAGCCCTGGCAGGGGGCCCCTATGGCTACACCTTC.

The chain combines TRBV20-1 with TRBJ1-5; D uncertain. Germline V gene lookup returns CDR1 DFQATT and CDR2 SNEGSKA (reference sequence). Trimming removed 0 bases from V and 12 bases from J, with 9 bases in between. This CDR3 is 11 amino acids long. The CDR3 loop is CSAREEVGQHF. DNA for the CDR3: TGCAGTGCTAGAGAAGAAGTAGGCCAGCATTTT.

The chain carries TRBV7-9 and TRBJ2-1, with D hard to call. Trimming stripped 5 bases from V and 5 bases from J, with 7 bases between. This CDR3 has 12 residues. Per the germline V gene, CDR1 is SEHNR and CDR2 is FQNEAQ (reference sequence). The CDR3 loop is CASSRVDNEQFF. The CDR3 DNA is TGTGCCAGCAGCCGCGTCGACAATGAGCAGTTCTTC. Drawing the rest from reference TRBV7-9 and TRBJ2-1, the complete variable domain is DTGVSQNPRHKITKRGQNVTFRCDPISEHNRLYWYRQTLGQGPEFLTYFQNEAQLEKSRLLSDRFSAERPKGSFSTLEIQRTEQGDSAMYLCASSRVDNEQFFGPGTRLTVL.

The gene calls are TRBV30 and TRBJ2-3; D perhaps matches TRBD2 (6 bases). There are 10 residues in the CDR3. Deletions cut 8 bases from V and 7 bases from J, with 10 bases between. Germline V gives CDR1 GTSNPN, CDR2 SVGIG (reference sequence). CDR3 coding DNA: TGTGCCGGTGGGGGGAATACGCAGTATTTT. Protein product: CAGGGNTQYF.

The CDR3 DNA is TGTGCCAGCAACAGCGAAGGTTTTGAAAAACTGTTTTTT. Amino acids: CASNSEGFEKLFF. This sequence joins TRBV2 and TRBJ1-4; no firm D call. V dropped 7 bases and J dropped 7 bases, with 13 bases sitting between them. The V gene's germline CDR1 is SNHLY and CDR2 FYNNEI. The CDR3 is 13 residues long.

V usage is TRBV5-5 and J usage is TRBJ2-4, with 9 bases identical to TRBD1. There are 15 residues in the CDR3. The V and J ends lost 4 bases and 2 bases, in that order; junction bases with no gene match: 4. The germline CDR1 and CDR2 sequences are SGHKS and YYEKEE (reference sequence). The DNA of the CDR3 is TGTGCCAGCAGCCGGACAGGGGAGACCAAAAACATTCAGTACTTC. It is translated as CASSRTGETKNIQYF. Drawing the rest from reference TRBV5-5 and TRBJ2-4, the complete variable domain is DAGVTQSPTHLIKTRGQQVTLRCSPISGHKSVSWYQQVLGQGPQFIFQYYEKEERGRGNFPDRFSARQFPNYSSELNVNALLLGDSALYLCASSRTGETKNIQYFGAGTRLSVL.

Comments on this clone: Within the sample, other DNA sequences also encode this same CDR3. V gene TRBV5-4 combines with J gene TRBJ2-5; TRBD2 matches 10 bases. The junction had 13 bases not matched to a gene; V was cut back by 3 bases and J by 2 bases. Germline values: CDR1 SGHNT, CDR2 YYREEE (reference sequence). CDR3 length equals 18 residues. As DNA, the CDR3 is TGTGCCAGCAGCTCGGGATTAGCGGGGGGCCTACGACAAGAGACCCAGTACTTC. Translated, it gives CASSSGLAGGLRQETQYF.

The chain links TRBV30 to TRBJ1-6; TRBD1 matches at 8 bases. The CDR3 covers 15 residues. V gave up 0 bases and J gave up 10 bases; unmatched junction bases: 8. Per germline, CDR1 GTSNPN and CDR2 SVGIG (reference sequence). CDR3 sequence (DNA): TGTGCCTGGAGTGTCGGGACAGGACCGGGATCACCCCTCCACTTT. Residues: CAWSVGTGPGSPLHF.

The rearrangement uses TRBV21-1 and TRBJ2-1; TRBD2, the table's D call, lacks a check against the DNA. TRBV21-1 is recorded as a pseudogene. The CDR3 covers 15 residues. CDR3 amino acids: CASSSHSGPDNEQFF. The CDR3 DNA reads as TGTGCCAGCAGCAGCCATAGCGGTCCTGACAATGAGCAGTTCTTC.

The V gene is TRBV30, the J gene TRBJ2-3; D is perhaps TRBD1 (5 bases). CDR1 is GTSNPN and CDR2 is SVGIG in the germline V gene (reference sequence). This CDR3 comprises 13 residues. V was trimmed by 4 bases and J by 4 bases, leaving 12 bases between them. In DNA form, the CDR3 reads TGTGCCTGGAACCTGGTGGGGCCAGATACGCAGTATTTT. It translates to CAWNLVGPDTQYF.

The gene calls are TRBV30 and TRBJ2-5; D could derive from TRBD1 or TRBD2 (6 bases each). CDR3 length equals 16 residues. Germline assignment: CDR1 GTSNPN and CDR2 SVGIG (reference sequence). V lost 2 bases and J lost 4, with 20 bases in between. CDR3 residues: CAWSLAGGMRGETQYF. In DNA, the CDR3 is TGTGCCTGGAGTCTGGCCGGGGGCATGAGAGGAGAGACCCAGTACTTC.

The chain links TRBV6-5 to TRBJ1-6; 10 bases align to TRBD1. J gave up 8 bases and V 6 bases, and 7 bases lay outside the gene matches. CDR1 MNHEY and CDR2 SVGAGI come from the germline V gene. This CDR3 comprises 15 residues. The chain's CDR3 is CASRTGQGFYSPLHF. As DNA, the CDR3 is TGTGCCAGCAGAACGGGACAGGGGTTTTATTCACCCCTCCACTTT.

The chain uses TRBV11-2 and TRBJ2-3; D is ambiguous. This CDR3 contains 13 residues. Germline V CDR1 and CDR2: SGHAT, FQNNGV. V lost 4 bases and J lost 5, with 10 bases in between. CDR3 coding DNA: TGTGCCAGCAGCTCTAACTTCGGAGATACGCAGTATTTT. It specifies CASSSNFGDTQYF.

The sample holds one count of this clone. J is TRBJ2-6 and V is TRBV30, with 10 bases that match TRBD2. There are 19 residues in the CDR3. Trimming at V came to 3 bases and at J to 0 bases, leaving 11 bases not matched to a gene. Germline loops: CDR1 GTSNPN, CDR2 SVGIG (reference sequence). The CDR3 loop is CAWSPTGTSAISGANVLTF. The CDR3 DNA reads as TGTGCCTGGAGCCCGACCGGGACTAGCGCAATCTCTGGGGCCAACGTCCTGACTTTC.

The chain uses TRBV9 and TRBJ2-3; TRBD1 is a possible D gene (6 bases). This CDR3 has 14 residues. V shed 5 bases and J shed 2 bases, with 12 bases lying between them. Looked up from germline, CDR1 is SGDLS and CDR2 is YYNGEE. CDR3: CASSIQGATDTQYF. CDR3 coding DNA: TGTGCCAGCAGTATACAGGGAGCCACAGATACGCAGTATTTT. The whole variable domain, filled in from reference TRBV9 and TRBJ2-3, reads DSGVTQTPKHLITATGQRVTLRCSPRSGDLSVYWYQQSLDQGLQFLIQYYNGEERAKGNILERFSAQQFPDLHSELNLSSLELGDSALYFCASSIQGATDTQYFGPGTRLTVL.

This clone was seen a few times. CDR3 region: CASSQGWRSYEQYF. The CDR3 DNA follows: TGCGCCAGCAGCCAAGGTTGGCGCTCCTACGAGCAGTACTTC. The rearrangement uses TRBV4-3 and TRBJ2-7; D uncertain. The CDR3 contains 14 residues. V dropped 1 base and J dropped 0 bases, with 7 bases sitting between them. Germline V gives CDR1 LGHNA, CDR2 YSLEER.

In the case of this clone: At one boundary the junction diverges from the germline segment, which might be a read error. The V call is TRBV6-5, the J call TRBJ1-2; no definite D call. The length of the CDR3 is 14 residues. Germline values: CDR1 MNHEY, CDR2 SVGAGI. CDR3 DNA: TGTGCCAACAGTTACTCCGGGCCATATGGAGGCTACACCTTC. It is translated as CANSYSGPYGGYTF.

The V and J genes are TRBV6-5 and TRBJ2-5, with D possibly matching TRBD2 (6 bases). This CDR3 region has 13 residues. V dropped 1 base and J dropped 3 bases, with 6 bases sitting between them. CDR1 and CDR2 from the germline V gene are MNHEY and SVGAGI. The CDR3 DNA is TGTGCCAGCAGTTACTGGGGGGAAGAGACCCAGTACTTC. As protein: CASSYWGEETQYF.